This TCR beta chain originates from a study of patients and donors after allogeneic stem cell transplantation. The CDR3 contains 15 residues. CDR1 and CDR2 (germline): SGHAT, FQDESV (reference sequence). Trimming stripped 5 bases from V and 4 bases from J, with 14 bases between. TCRdb ran MiXCR on the RT-PCR reads and lists one entry per CDR3 protein. This table holds roughly 230,000 distinct CDR3 sequences, roughly 13% found once. This TCR came from a human donor who was either an allogeneic HSCT recipient or a stem cell or donor lymphocyte infusion donor (not recorded which). It is not recorded whose cells these are; they may come from a transplant donor. The source material was blood, either unsorted or a sorted T cell fraction (not recorded which). The rearrangement joins TRBV11-1 to TRBJ2-2; D perhaps matches TRBD1 (7 bases). CDR3 amino acids: CASSLNRGGTGELFF. The CDR3 nucleotides read TGTGCCAGCAGCCTTAACAGGGGAGGCACCGGGGAGCTGTTTTTT.